Listed below are T cell receptor beta chains from one sample, sequenced in a study of shared T cell receptors in the human thymus. The repertoire was sequenced with immunoSEQ multiplex PCR; TCRdb's copy has only in-frame clones and lacks some. Among 700,000 or so clones, 80% to 90% were seen once, and the ten largest hold more than 0.01%. The sample also formed part of further work on human thymus T cells.

Sequenced: thymocytes. The origin of the receptors is a girl less than two years old with a congenital heart defect. The CDR3 runs from the conserved cysteine through the conserved F or W. D genes are given only for firm matches. Part of the rows lack a size; the others show once, few, many or a class for expanded clones.

CDR3aa: CASSPPGTGGSTAYEQYF
CDR3nt: TGTGCCAGCTCACCACCGGGGACAGGGGGCTCCACGGCCTACGAGCAGTACTTC
d_gene: TRBD1
abundance: NA
j_gene: TRBJ2-7
v_gene: TRBV18

CDR3aa: CASSFWDRGRKNTEAFF
CDR3nt: TGTGCCAGCAGTTTTTGGGACAGGGGGCGCAAGAACACTGAAGCTTTCTTT
d_gene: TRBD1
abundance: NA
j_gene: TRBJ1-1
v_gene: TRBV28

CDR3aa: CASSEYPEHNYGYTF
CDR3nt: TGTGCCAGCAGTGAATACCCTGAGCATAACTATGGCTACACCTTC
d_gene: NA
abundance: NA
j_gene: TRBJ1-2
v_gene: TRBV25-1

CDR3aa: CASSDPADRGLQPQHF
CDR3nt: TGTGCCAGCAGTGATCCCGCCGACAGGGGGCTTCAGCCCCAGCATTTT
d_gene: TRBD1
abundance: NA
j_gene: TRBJ1-5
v_gene: TRBV6-1

CDR3aa: CASIRSYRGTPYEQYF
CDR3nt: TGTGCCAGCATCCGATCCTACAGGGGAACACCCTACGAGCAGTACTTC
d_gene: TRBD1
abundance: NA
j_gene: TRBJ2-7
v_gene: TRBV11-2

CDR3aa: CASSDRDSPYEQYF
CDR3nt: TGTGCCAGCAGCGACCGGGACAGTCCCTACGAGCAGTACTTC
d_gene: NA
abundance: NA
j_gene: TRBJ2-7
v_gene: TRBV21-1

CDR3aa: CASSQDTGPGELFF
CDR3nt: TGCGCCAGCAGCCAAGATACAGGGCCCGGGGAGCTGTTTTTT
d_gene: NA
abundance: few
j_gene: TRBJ2-2
v_gene: TRBV4-3

CDR3aa: CASSLRDKEPNYGYTF
CDR3nt: TGTGCCAGTAGTCTCCGGGACAAGGAGCCTAACTATGGCTACACCTTC
d_gene: NA
abundance: NA
j_gene: TRBJ1-2
v_gene: TRBV19

CDR3aa: CASSPSPYKDGKSSYNEQFF
CDR3nt: TGTGCCAGCAGCCCCAGCCCGTATAAGGACGGGAAGAGCTCCTACAATGAGCAGTTCTTC
d_gene: NA
abundance: once
j_gene: TRBJ2-1
v_gene: TRBV28

CDR3aa: CASSPRVNGTGHYGYTF
CDR3nt: TGTGCCAGCAGCCCACGAGTTAACGGGACAGGGCACTATGGCTACACCTTC
d_gene: TRBD1
abundance: once
j_gene: TRBJ1-2
v_gene: TRBV7-9

CDR3aa: CASSQEIHLAGPNNEQFF
CDR3nt: TGCGCCAGCAGCCAAGAAATCCACCTAGCGGGCCCTAACAATGAGCAGTTCTTC
d_gene: TRBD2
abundance: NA
j_gene: TRBJ2-1
v_gene: TRBV4-1

CDR3aa: CASSPTPGQHEKLFF
CDR3nt: TGTGCCAGCAGTCCAACTCCAGGGCAACATGAAAAACTGTTTTTT
d_gene: NA
abundance: few
j_gene: TRBJ1-4
v_gene: TRBV27

CDR3aa: CASSQAGPSPNYGYTF
CDR3nt: TGTGCCAGCAGCCAAGCTGGGCCCAGCCCTAACTATGGCTACACCTTC
d_gene: NA
abundance: NA
j_gene: TRBJ1-2
v_gene: TRBV14

CDR3aa: CASSRYSPNRVSSDHNKQFF
CDR3nt: TGTGCCAGCTCCCGATACTCCCCCAACAGGGTCTCATCGGACCACAATAAGCAGTTCTTC
d_gene: NA
abundance: NA
j_gene: TRBJ2-1
v_gene: TRBV18

CDR3aa: CASSPTDRAVYGYTF
CDR3nt: TGCGCCAGCAGCCCCACGGACAGGGCGGTCTATGGCTACACCTTC
d_gene: TRBD1
abundance: NA
j_gene: TRBJ1-2
v_gene: TRBV4-1

CDR3aa: CASSSPHRDSNQPQHF
CDR3nt: TGTGCCAGCAGTTCCCCCCACAGGGATAGCAATCAGCCCCAGCATTTT
d_gene: NA
abundance: NA
j_gene: TRBJ1-5
v_gene: TRBV6-5

CDR3aa: CAISEHKRGTAEAFF
CDR3nt: TGTGCCATCAGTGAGCATAAGAGAGGGACAGCTGAAGCTTTCTTT
d_gene: TRBD1
abundance: NA
j_gene: TRBJ1-1
v_gene: TRBV10-3

CDR3aa: CASTFKGDTGAVKEAFF
CDR3nt: TGTGCCAGTACGTTCAAAGGTGATACAGGGGCGGTTAAGGAAGCTTTCTTT
d_gene: TRBD1
abundance: NA
j_gene: TRBJ1-1
v_gene: TRBV19

CDR3aa: CASSQEQKGYTF
CDR3nt: TGTGCCAGCAGCCAAGAACAAAAGGGCTACACCTTC
d_gene: NA
abundance: few
j_gene: TRBJ1-2
v_gene: TRBV4-2

CDR3aa: CASSHPPGQGLGKLFF
CDR3nt: TGCGCCAGCAGCCACCCCCCCGGACAGGGGCTAGGGAAACTGTTTTTT
d_gene: TRBD1
abundance: once
j_gene: TRBJ1-4
v_gene: TRBV4-3

CDR3aa: CASTSPGWNYGYTF
CDR3nt: TGTGCCAGCACCTCCCCGGGGTGGAACTATGGCTACACCTTC
d_gene: NA
abundance: once
j_gene: TRBJ1-2
v_gene: TRBV6-6

CDR3aa: CASSERGYSGSGQPQHF
CDR3nt: TGTGCCAGCAGTGAAAGGGGGTACTCAGGGTCCGGGCAGCCCCAGCATTTT
d_gene: NA
abundance: NA
j_gene: TRBJ1-5
v_gene: TRBV6-1

CDR3aa: CASTDGTGWPGYTF
CDR3nt: TGTGCCAGCACGGACGGGACAGGGTGGCCTGGCTACACCTTC
d_gene: TRBD1
abundance: NA
j_gene: TRBJ1-2
v_gene: TRBV28

CDR3aa: CASSLVRTQRMNTEAFF
CDR3nt: TGTGCCAGCAGCCTGGTCAGGACTCAAAGGATGAACACTGAAGCTTTCTTT
d_gene: NA
abundance: NA
j_gene: TRBJ1-1
v_gene: TRBV5-4

CDR3aa: CASSFSTGAGTGELFF
CDR3nt: TGTGCCAGCAGCTTTTCGACGGGTGCTGGCACCGGGGAGCTGTTTTTT
d_gene: NA
abundance: NA
j_gene: TRBJ2-2
v_gene: TRBV7-9

CDR3aa: CASSKTGGRSPLHF
CDR3nt: TGTGCCAGCAGCAAAACAGGGGGACGGTCACCCCTCCACTTT
d_gene: TRBD1
abundance: NA
j_gene: TRBJ1-6
v_gene: TRBV7-9

CDR3aa: CSVGTPPEAFF
CDR3nt: TGCAGCGTAGGGACACCCCCTGAAGCTTTCTTT
d_gene: NA
abundance: NA
j_gene: TRBJ1-1
v_gene: TRBV29-1

CDR3aa: CATSRVSAGPETQYF
CDR3nt: TGTGCCACCAGCAGAGTTTCCGCGGGCCCAGAGACCCAGTACTTC
d_gene: NA
abundance: NA
j_gene: TRBJ2-5
v_gene: TRBV15

CDR3aa: CASRDRSGVSPGEQYF
CDR3nt: TGTGCCAGCAGGGATAGATCAGGGGTTTCCCCCGGCGAGCAGTACTTC
d_gene: NA
abundance: NA
j_gene: TRBJ2-7
v_gene: TRBV13

CDR3aa: CAITDSANTEAFF
CDR3nt: TGCGCCATCACCGACAGTGCGAACACTGAAGCTTTCTTT
d_gene: NA
abundance: NA
j_gene: TRBJ1-1
v_gene: TRBV5-1

CDR3aa: CASSLDGVGRRDPSNEQFF
CDR3nt: TGTGCCAGCAGCTTGGACGGGGTGGGCCGAAGAGACCCCTCCAATGAGCAGTTCTTC
d_gene: NA
abundance: NA
j_gene: TRBJ2-1
v_gene: TRBV5-6

CDR3aa: CASSQVRHTPPDTQYF
CDR3nt: TGCGCCAGCAGCCAAGTCAGGCATACCCCCCCAGATACGCAGTATTTT
d_gene: NA
abundance: NA
j_gene: TRBJ2-3
v_gene: TRBV4-3

CDR3aa: CASSQTLAGGFYNEQFF
CDR3nt: TGTGCCAGCAGTCAAACGCTAGCGGGGGGCTTCTACAATGAGCAGTTCTTC
d_gene: TRBD2
abundance: NA
j_gene: TRBJ2-1
v_gene: TRBV16

CDR3aa: CASSGASRGDTQYF
CDR3nt: TGTGCCAGCAGCGGGGCTAGCCGGGGGGATACGCAGTATTTT
d_gene: NA
abundance: NA
j_gene: TRBJ2-3
v_gene: TRBV9

CDR3aa: CASSAQGQGALYEQYF
CDR3nt: TGTGCCAGCAGCGCCCAGGGGCAGGGGGCTCTCTACGAGCAGTACTTC
d_gene: TRBD1
abundance: NA
j_gene: TRBJ2-7
v_gene: TRBV9

CDR3aa: CASSLAVRHWLNYGYTF
CDR3nt: TGTGCCAGCAGCTTAGCTGTCAGACACTGGCTTAACTATGGCTACACCTTC
d_gene: NA
abundance: NA
j_gene: TRBJ1-2
v_gene: TRBV11-2

CDR3aa: CASSPLLNRGSYNEQFF
CDR3nt: TGCGCCAGCAGCCCCCTATTAAACAGGGGCTCCTACAATGAGCAGTTCTTC
d_gene: TRBD1
abundance: once
j_gene: TRBJ2-1
v_gene: TRBV5-1

CDR3aa: CASSQVRTGGSRHYYEQYF
CDR3nt: TGTGCCAGCAGCCAAGTTCGAACAGGGGGCAGTCGGCACTACTACGAGCAGTACTTC
d_gene: TRBD1
abundance: once
j_gene: TRBJ2-7
v_gene: TRBV14

CDR3aa: CSATPGGIQYF
CDR3nt: TGCAGTGCAACTCCGGGAGGCATTCAGTACTTC
d_gene: TRBD2
abundance: NA
j_gene: TRBJ2-4
v_gene: TRBV20-1

CDR3aa: CALSGARAVEPQHF
CDR3nt: TGTGCCCTTAGCGGGGCTCGAGCGGTGGAGCCCCAGCATTTT
d_gene: NA
abundance: NA
j_gene: TRBJ1-5
v_gene: TRBV6-1

CDR3aa: CASQGAGTDTQYF
CDR3nt: TGCGCCAGTCAGGGGGCCGGCACAGATACGCAGTATTTT
d_gene: TRBD1
abundance: NA
j_gene: TRBJ2-3
v_gene: TRBV10-1

CDR3aa: CASSGFRGWGTNEQFF
CDR3nt: TGCGCCAGCAGCGGGTTCAGGGGTTGGGGTACAAATGAGCAGTTCTTC
d_gene: NA
abundance: NA
j_gene: TRBJ2-1
v_gene: TRBV5-1

CDR3aa: CASSFAADTQYF
CDR3nt: TGTGCCAGCAGCTTTGCGGCAGATACGCAGTATTTT
d_gene: NA
abundance: NA
j_gene: TRBJ2-3
v_gene: TRBV7-2

CDR3aa: CASSEAEDRVASNEQFF
CDR3nt: TGTGCCAGCAGTGAAGCTGAGGACAGGGTGGCCTCCAATGAGCAGTTCTTC
d_gene: TRBD1
abundance: NA
j_gene: TRBJ2-1
v_gene: TRBV2

CDR3aa: CATTSRGEGEPQHF
CDR3nt: TGTGCCACCACCTCTAGAGGGGAGGGTGAGCCCCAGCATTTT
d_gene: NA
abundance: NA
j_gene: TRBJ1-5
v_gene: TRBV28

CDR3aa: CASGFRGEDNEQFF
CDR3nt: TGTGCCAGCGGGTTCAGGGGTGAAGACAATGAGCAGTTCTTC
d_gene: NA
abundance: NA
j_gene: TRBJ2-1
v_gene: TRBV27

CDR3aa: CASSSRDSPDSYEQYF
CDR3nt: TGTGCCAGCAGCTCACGGGACAGCCCAGATTCCTACGAGCAGTACTTC
d_gene: TRBD1
abundance: once
j_gene: TRBJ2-7
v_gene: TRBV7-6

CDR3aa: CSARTGQGAFF
CDR3nt: TGCAGTGCTAGGACGGGACAGGGGGCTTTCTTT
d_gene: TRBD1
abundance: NA
j_gene: TRBJ1-1
v_gene: TRBV20-1

CDR3aa: CASSEIGGAPDTQYF
CDR3nt: TGTGCCAGCAGTGAAATCGGGGGGGCGCCAGATACGCAGTATTTT
d_gene: TRBD2
abundance: NA
j_gene: TRBJ2-3
v_gene: TRBV6-1

CDR3aa: CASSFELNNSYEQYF
CDR3nt: TGCGCCAGCAGCTTTGAATTAAACAACTCCTACGAGCAGTACTTC
d_gene: NA
abundance: NA
j_gene: TRBJ2-7
v_gene: TRBV5-1

CDR3aa: CASSSWAYGTGSPYEQYF
CDR3nt: TGTGCCAGCAGTTCTTGGGCTTACGGGACAGGGTCGCCCTACGAGCAGTACTTC
d_gene: TRBD1
abundance: NA
j_gene: TRBJ2-7
v_gene: TRBV7-2

CDR3aa: CASTRTGNKNIQYF
CDR3nt: TGTGCCAGCACCCGAACAGGGAACAAAAACATTCAGTACTTC
d_gene: NA
abundance: NA
j_gene: TRBJ2-4
v_gene: TRBV6-5

CDR3aa: CASSSGDRGQAGANVLTF
CDR3nt: TGTGCCAGCAGCTCTGGGGACAGGGGGCAGGCTGGGGCCAACGTCCTGACTTTC
d_gene: TRBD1
abundance: once
j_gene: TRBJ2-6
v_gene: TRBV27

CDR3aa: CAWSPERSYNSPLHF
CDR3nt: TGTGCCTGGAGCCCAGAACGCTCCTATAATTCACCCCTCCACTTT
d_gene: NA
abundance: once
j_gene: TRBJ1-6
v_gene: TRBV30

CDR3aa: CASSQDPSGNEQFF
CDR3nt: TGCGCCAGCAGCCAAGACCCTAGCGGGAATGAGCAGTTCTTC
d_gene: TRBD2
abundance: NA
j_gene: TRBJ2-1
v_gene: TRBV4-1

CDR3aa: CASKLQGASYNEQFF
CDR3nt: TGTGCCAGTAAACTCCAGGGGGCGTCCTACAATGAGCAGTTCTTC
d_gene: TRBD1
abundance: NA
j_gene: TRBJ2-1
v_gene: TRBV6-5